The entry that follows covers one TCR beta chain sequence. No cognate antigen has been identified for it. Qualities for individual bases were not recorded, and no much larger clone is one base off. The method behind the library was RT-PCR. TCRdb names Illumina HiSeq 2500 as the instrument used. TCRdb's own reprocessing of the public reads used fastp at Q25 and MiXCR and kept productive beta chains. When rows share a CDR3 protein, they turn into one entry using the most common DNA and genes. For this sample the table gives some 550,000 distinct CDR3 sequences, of which under 25% were detected only once. The top ten constitute around 2.8% of the sample. The data were obtained in a study of response to subunit inactivated influenza vaccine (dated by TCRdb to 2017 to 2018). Regarding the complete study: Deep quantitative profiling of the T cell receptor repertoire was used in the study to follow responses to a trivalent subunit inactivated influenza vaccine.

Study-level results and caveats: The authors suggested that each seasonal influenza vaccination may recruit only a limited number of new T cells.

Including cysteine and phenylalanine, the CDR3 has 17 amino acids. Only CDR3 DNA is held: 51 bases, read in frame from base 1. Compared with germline, V lacks 2 bases and J lacks 6 bases; bases without a gene match: 11. The same data also contributed to another study, on T cells expressing NK-cell markers. The other study reports the following: 5'RACE template switching, by which a universal primer site and unique molecular identifiers were added, was used to make TCR beta cDNA libraries. Fewer than ten donors provided sorted CD3+CD56+NKG2C+, CD3+CD56+NKG2C- and CD3+CD56-NKG2C+ T-cell subsets, whose TCR beta-chain repertoires were profiled. Seven of the eight sequenced donors were HCMV-seropositive and one was HCMV-seronegative. To restrict sorting to alphabetaTCR-expressing T cells, an anti-gammadeltaTCR antibody was added in several experiments. In more than five donors, the dominant CD3+CD56+NKG2C+ clonotypes were found to rank among the top 10 CD8+ clonotypes and to make up roughly 1.0-7.0% of CD8+ T cells. Those dominant clonotypes were again the most abundant among CD3+CD56-NKG2C+ cells in a handful of donors, at about 28.3-60.1%. Whether the expanded NKG2C-expressing T cell clones were specific for HCMV antigens remained unclear. All eight donors whose samples were sequenced were randomly selected healthy volunteers, three of them men and five women. To determine HCMV serostatus, a commercial ELISA kit was used to detect HCMV-specific IgG in serum. Peripheral blood mononuclear cells were isolated from blood by Ficoll density gradient centrifugation. CD4+ and CD8+ T cells were isolated from PBMC by magnetic immunoseparation with Miltenyi isolation kits. Priming for cDNA synthesis came from the TCR beta constant segment, and two successive PCR amplification steps followed. Illumina HiSeq 2000/2500, MiSeq or NextSeq was used to sequence libraries as 2 x 150 bp reads. MIGEC was used to demultiplex reads and group reads by UMI, and MiTCR was used to assemble and quantify clonotypes. To remove erroneous sequences, TCR cDNA sequences were retained only when supported by two or more reads. The tcR package was used for downstream repertoire analysis, and clonotypes were matched across fractions by CDR3 nucleotide sequence plus V segment. VDJmatch was used to annotate antigen specificity against VDJdb, with one amino acid substitution in CDR3 allowed.

This TCR derives from a man in his forties or fifties who received an inactivated influenza vaccine. Donor details come from another sample of the same person, matched by shared clones. The sequenced sample was CD4+ T cells sorted from PBMCs, obtained roughly 13 days after vaccination. The V and J segments used are TRBV12-3 or TRBV12-4 and TRBJ2-1; TRBD2 fits 9 bases in the junction. The sequenced DNA: TGTGCCAGCAGTTTAAACTCGGGGCGGGGGGGCCGCAATGAGCAGTTCTTC. The encoded protein is CASSLNSGRGGRNEQFF.